The next 7 T cell receptor beta chains were all read from a single sample in a study of neurological immune-mediated disorders. TCRdb reprocessed the 5' RACE reads via MiXCR and lists one record per CDR3 protein. The table records about 80,000 distinct CDR3 sequences, about 5% of them present only once. Specified time point: longitudinal time-point 2. The sample taken for sequencing was PBMCs. These receptors all stem from a woman in her fifties or sixties with multiple sclerosis.

This clonotype was seen at least ten times. This CDR3 is CATSRGIGNTIYF. CDR3 coding DNA: TGTGCCACCAGCAGGGGAATTGGAAACACCATATATTTT. The chain uses TRBV15 and TRBJ1-3; D unclear. The length of the CDR3 is 13 residues. Trimming removed 3 bases from V and 3 bases from J, with 6 bases in between. CDR1 and CDR2 (germline): LNHNV, YYDKDF (reference sequence).

This clonotype was seen repeatedly, ten times or more. The chain combines TRBV7-9 with TRBJ2-1, with 7 bases aligning to TRBD2. CDR1 SEHNR and CDR2 FQNEAQ come from the germline V gene (reference sequence). The junction had 15 bases not matched to a gene; V was cut back by 7 bases and J by 6 bases. This CDR3 contains 16 residues. The CDR3 sequence is CASTSYGGVMPNEQFF. CDR3 nucleotide sequence: TGTGCCAGCACCTCTTATGGGGGGGTAATGCCCAATGAGCAGTTCTTC.

This clonotype came up many times. The chain is built from TRBV14 and TRBJ1-1; D gene ambiguous. Trimming took 5 bases from V and 7 from J, leaving 17 bases between them. There are 14 residues in the CDR3. Germline CDR1 is SGHDN and CDR2 is FVKESK. CDR3: CASSVRLASGEAFF. CDR3 DNA sequence: TGTGCCAGCAGCGTTCGACTGGCATCGGGTGAAGCTTTCTTT.

This clonotype was seen at least ten times. The chain links TRBV6-2 or TRBV6-3 to TRBJ1-4; D not certain. This CDR3 has 14 residues. The V end was cut by 4 bases, the J end by 4 bases, with 10 bases between. Germline V lookup: CDR1 MNHEY, CDR2 SVGEGT. Here the CDR3 reads CASSSGSLNEKLFF. CDR3 nucleotides: TGTGCCAGCAGTTCGGGCAGCCTTAATGAAAAACTGTTTTTT.

This clonotype was picked up many times. The chain carries TRBV20-1 and TRBJ2-3; 7 bases are shared with TRBD2. Germline V gene lookup returns CDR1 DFQATT and CDR2 SNEGSKA (reference sequence). The junction had 9 bases not matched to a gene; V was cut back by 0 bases and J by 0 bases. This CDR3 region has 17 residues. Written as DNA, the CDR3 is TGCAGTGCTAGAGATTCGGCTCGCGGGGGAAGCACAGATACGCAGTATTTT. This sequence encodes CSARDSARGGSTDTQYF.

This clonotype has a count of ten or more. The V call is TRBV28, the J call TRBJ2-1, with 9 nucleotides matching TRBD2. Germline CDR1 and CDR2: MDHEN and SYDVKM. This CDR3 contains 15 residues. V lost 3 bases to trimming and J lost 3 bases; unmatched junction nucleotides: 3. This CDR3 is CASSFRAGGYNEQFF. CDR3 sequence (DNA): TGTGCCAGCAGTTTTCGAGCGGGGGGCTACAATGAGCAGTTCTTC.

This clonotype was recorded many times. The CDR3 spells CASSPQGANTGELFF. The CDR3 region has the DNA TGTGCCAGCAGTCCTCAAGGGGCCAACACCGGGGAGCTGTTTTTT. This chain joins TRBV12-3 or TRBV12-4 and TRBJ2-2, with D maybe TRBD1 (5 bases). The CDR3 is made up of 15 amino acids. V lost 5 bases to trimming and J lost 2 bases, with 12 bases between them.